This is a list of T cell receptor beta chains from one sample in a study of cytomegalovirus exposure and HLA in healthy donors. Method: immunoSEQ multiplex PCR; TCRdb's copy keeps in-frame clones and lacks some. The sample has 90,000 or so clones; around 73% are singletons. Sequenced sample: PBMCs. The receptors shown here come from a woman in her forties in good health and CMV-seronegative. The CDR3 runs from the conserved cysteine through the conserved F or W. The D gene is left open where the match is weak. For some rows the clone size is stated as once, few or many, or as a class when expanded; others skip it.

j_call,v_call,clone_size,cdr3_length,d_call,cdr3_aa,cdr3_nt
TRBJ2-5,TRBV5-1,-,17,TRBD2,CASSLDSGRVGEETQYF,TGCGCCAGCAGCTTGGATAGCGGGAGGGTTGGGGAAGAGACCCAGTACTTC
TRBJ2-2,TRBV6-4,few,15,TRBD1,CASSVSPDRGGELFF,TGTGCCAGCAGTGTCTCCCCGGACAGGGGCGGGGAGCTGTTTTTT
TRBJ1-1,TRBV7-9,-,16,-,CSSSFTGQLMNTEAFF,TGTTCCAGCAGTTTTACAGGACAGCTCATGAACACTGAAGCTTTCTTT
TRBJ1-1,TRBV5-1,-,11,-,CASRGATEAFF,TGCGCCAGCCGGGGGGCCACTGAAGCTTTCTTT
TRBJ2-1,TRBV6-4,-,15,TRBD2,CASSASGGPYNEQFF,TGTGCCAGCAGTGCTAGCGGGGGACCCTACAATGAGCAGTTCTTC
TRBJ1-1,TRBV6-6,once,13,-,CASSRGMNTEAFF,TGTGCCAGCAGTCGAGGGATGAACACTGAAGCTTTCTTT
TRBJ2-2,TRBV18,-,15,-,CASHRVAANTGELFF,TGTGCCAGCCACAGGGTTGCAGCAAACACCGGGGAGCTGTTTTTT
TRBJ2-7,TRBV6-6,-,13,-,CASSVTGFYEQYF,TGTGCCAGCAGCGTCACGGGGTTCTACGAGCAGTACTTC
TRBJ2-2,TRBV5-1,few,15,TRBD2,CASSQTGLAPGELFF,TGCGCCAGCAGTCAGACGGGACTAGCCCCCGGGGAGCTGTTTTTT
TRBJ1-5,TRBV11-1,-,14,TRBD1,CASSLTGRGQPQHF,TGTGCCAGCAGCCTGACAGGGAGAGGACAGCCCCAGCATTTT
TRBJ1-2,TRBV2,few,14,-,CASSEELNSYGYTF,TGTGCCAGCAGTGAGGAGTTGAACTCCTATGGCTACACCTTC
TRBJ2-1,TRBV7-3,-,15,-,CASSLDPSANNEQFF,TGTGCCAGCAGCTTAGACCCTAGCGCCAACAATGAGCAGTTCTTC
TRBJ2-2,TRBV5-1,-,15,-,CASSSDSDGIGELFF,TGCGCCAGCAGCTCGGATTCCGACGGGATCGGGGAGCTGTTTTTT
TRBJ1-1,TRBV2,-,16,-,CASSEAHGGPRAEAFF,TGTGCCAGCAGTGAAGCGCATGGAGGCCCGCGCGCCGAAGCTTTCTTT
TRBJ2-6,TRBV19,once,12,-,CASTAGANVLTF,TGTGCCAGTACGGCTGGGGCCAACGTCCTGACTTTC
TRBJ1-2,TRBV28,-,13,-,CASSRRSNYGYTF,TGTGCCAGCAGCAGAAGGAGTAACTATGGCTACACCTTC
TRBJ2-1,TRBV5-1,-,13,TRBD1,CASSLDRGFEQFF,TGCGCCAGCAGCTTGGACAGGGGGTTTGAGCAGTTCTTC